Listed below are T cell receptor beta chains from one sample, sequenced in a study of T cells in Graves' hyperthyroidism and ophthalmopathy. Each CDR3 protein is one row after TCRdb ran MiXCR on the multiplex PCR reads. This table holds more than 350,000 distinct CDR3 sequences, around 14% found once. Sequencing was done on a sample of blood. The receptor source for this set is a young woman with Graves' hyperthyroidism. Both conserved end residues are part of each CDR3. The D gene is left open where the match is weak. Where a row states a size, it is once, few, many or the class of an expanded clone; other rows omit it.

d_gene	v_gene	abundance	j_gene	CDR3nt	CDR3aa
TRBD2	TRBV20-1	many	TRBJ2-1	TGCAGTGTTGATACCGGGACTAGCGGGATCAATGAGCAGTTCTTC	CSVDTGTSGINEQFF
-	TRBV20-1	few	TRBJ2-1	TGCAGTGCCGAGATCAATGAGCAGTTCTTC	CSAEINEQFF
TRBD2	TRBV20-1	few	TRBJ2-1	TGCAGTGAATCGGGTCGGAGGGAGGGGAACAATGAGCAGTTCTTC	CSESGRREGNNEQFF
TRBD1	TRBV15	-	TRBJ1-6	TGTGCCACCAGCAGGAAAACAGGGGGGGGGTCACCCCTCCACTTT	CATSRKTGGGSPLHF
-	TRBV3-1	many	TRBJ2-7	TGTGCCAGCAGCCAAGACCCCCCTGACAGGCAGTACTTC	CASSQDPPDRQYF
TRBD2	TRBV7-9	-	TRBJ2-7	TGTGCCAGCAGCTCGACCCTAGCGGGTGCCTACGAGCAGTACTTC	CASSSTLAGAYEQYF
-	TRBV20-1	many	TRBJ2-3	TGCAGTGCCACCACCGGGGGCTCGGGCACAGATACGCAGTATTTT	CSATTGGSGTDTQYF
-	TRBV18	many	TRBJ2-5	TGTGCCAGCTCACCCAAGGAAGAGACCCAGTACTTC	CASSPKEETQYF
TRBD1	TRBV4-1	-	TRBJ1-1	TGCGCCAGCAGCCGAGAGCGACCGGGACAGGGGGAAGCTTTCTTT	CASSRERPGQGEAFF
-	TRBV11-2	-	TRBJ2-7	TGTGCCAGCAGCTTAAGTATCTACGAGCAGCTCTTC	CASSLSIYEQLF
TRBD2	TRBV11-2	-	TRBJ2-1	TGTGCCAGCAGCAGCTGGACTAGCGGCAAAATGTTGTGGAATGAGCAGTTCTTC	CASSSWTSGKMLWNEQFF
TRBD2	TRBV5-4	many	TRBJ2-7	TGTGCCAGCAGCTTGGCAGGAGGGAGGGCCGAGCAGTACTTC	CASSLAGGRAEQYF
TRBD1	TRBV12-3/TRBV12-4	-	TRBJ2-5	TGTGCCAGCAGTTCCGGACAGGGGCGGGGGCAAGAGACCCAGTACTTC	CASSSGQGRGQETQYF
TRBD1	TRBV7-2	-	TRBJ1-5	TGTGCCAGCAGCGCCGACAGGGTACAGCCCCAGCATTTT	CASSADRVQPQHF
TRBD2	TRBV9	few	TRBJ2-3	TGTGCCAGCAGTGTGGTAGCGGGAGGTGGAACAGATACGCAGTATTTT	CASSVVAGGGTDTQYF
-	TRBV20-1	-	TRBJ2-7	TGCAGTGCTAGAGCGGCAGGGGAAATTTACGAGCAGTACTTC	CSARAAGEIYEQYF
TRBD2	TRBV6-1	many	TRBJ2-3	TGTGCCAGCAGTTACGGGACTAGCGACACAGATACGCAGTATTTT	CASSYGTSDTDTQYF
TRBD1	TRBV18	-	TRBJ2-7	TGTGCCAGCTCACCAGGGTTCCGGACAGGGATGGGCGAGCAGTACTTC	CASSPGFRTGMGEQYF
TRBD2	TRBV28	few	TRBJ2-7	TGTGCCACCCAGTTTGGGACTAGCGGGAGGTTCTCCTACGAGCAGTACTTC	CATQFGTSGRFSYEQYF
-	TRBV9	-	TRBJ1-1	TGTGCCAGCAGCGTAGCTGGGGAAGGGAACACGGCTTTCTTT	CASSVAGEGNTAFF
-	TRBV3-1	many	TRBJ1-4	TGTGCCAGCAGCCAAAGGGACGGCTCCAATGAAAAACTGTTTTTT	CASSQRDGSNEKLFF
-	TRBV10-3	many	TRBJ2-3	TGTGCCATCAGCGCTGGAGGCGGTACCACAGATACGCAGTATTTT	CAISAGGGTTDTQYF
-	TRBV10-3	many	TRBJ1-5	TGTGCCATCAAAGCAGGATCAAGTCAGCCCCAGCATTTT	CAIKAGSSQPQHF
TRBD2	TRBV28	many	TRBJ2-3	TGTGCCAGCTCCTTGGCGGGGGGTGGCACAGATACGCAGTATTTT	CASSLAGGGTDTQYF
TRBD2	TRBV12-3/TRBV12-4	-	TRBJ2-7	TGTGCCAGCAGTTTAGGGCGAGCGGGAGTGTCAATCTCCTACGAGCAGTACTTC	CASSLGRAGVSISYEQYF
TRBD2	TRBV7-2	-	TRBJ2-5	TGTGCCAGCAGCCCTGGGGCTAGCGGGAGCTGGGAGACCCAGTACTTC	CASSPGASGSWETQYF
TRBD2	TRBV9	few	TRBJ2-3	TGTGCCAGCAGCGTTGCCCCTGGACTAGCGGGAGCGTCCACAGATACGCAGTATTTT	CASSVAPGLAGASTDTQYF
TRBD1	TRBV27	many	TRBJ1-4	TGTGCCAGCACGACAGGGTGGGATGAAAAACTGTTTTTT	CASTTGWDEKLFF
TRBD1	TRBV5-1	few	TRBJ2-1	TGCGCCAGCAGCTTGTTTTTCGGGACAGGGGGTCAAAATGAGCAGTTCTTC	CASSLFFGTGGQNEQFF
TRBD2	TRBV20-1	many	TRBJ2-7	TGCAGTGCTAGTCGACTAGCGGGGGCCTACGAGCAGTACTTC	CSASRLAGAYEQYF
TRBD1	TRBV12-3/TRBV12-4	many	TRBJ2-2	TGTGCCAGCAGTTTTCAGGGGGCAGGGACCGGGGAGCTGTTTTTT	CASSFQGAGTGELFF
TRBD2	TRBV20-1	many	TRBJ2-7	TGCAGTTCTAGGACTAGCGGGAGGCCTACCTTCTCCTACGAGCAGTACTTC	CSSRTSGRPTFSYEQYF
-	TRBV9	few	TRBJ2-5	TGTGCCAGCAGCGTAGAGGGGGCGCGGGGAGAGACCCAGTACTTC	CASSVEGARGETQYF
-	TRBV5-1	many	TRBJ2-3	TGCGCCAGCAGGAGGGACTCCACAGATACGCAGTATTTT	CASRRDSTDTQYF
TRBD1	TRBV9	few	TRBJ1-1	TGTGCCAGCAGCGCTGGACAGGCCGTGAACACTGAAGCTTTCTTT	CASSAGQAVNTEAFF
-	TRBV7-2	many	TRBJ2-5	TGTGCCAGCAGCTCAGGACAGCGAGAGACCCAGTACTTC	CASSSGQRETQYF
TRBD1	TRBV29-1	few	TRBJ2-3	TGCAGCGGAGAACTAGGACAGGGGGCGACAGATACGCAGTATTTT	CSGELGQGATDTQYF
-	TRBV28	few	TRBJ1-6	TGTGCCAGCAGGCTACAGGGCCCCGATTCACCCCTCCACTTT	CASRLQGPDSPLHF
-	TRBV7-2	few	TRBJ1-2	TGTGCCAGCAGCTTATGGGGAGGGGCATCGATGGTCTATGGCTACACCTTC	CASSLWGGASMVYGYTF
-	TRBV12-3/TRBV12-4	many	TRBJ2-4	TGTGCCAGCAGTCTCTCAGGCTACCTCAAAAACATTCAGTACTTC	CASSLSGYLKNIQYF
-	TRBV2	many	TRBJ1-4	TGTGCCAGCAGATACAGAGCAACTAATGAAAAACTGTTTTTT	CASRYRATNEKLFF
-	TRBV30	many	TRBJ1-1	TGTGCCTGGAGAGGAAGGGGGGACACTGAAGCTTTCTTT	CAWRGRGDTEAFF
-	TRBV24-1	-	TRBJ2-7	TGTGCCACCAGTGATGATTCTTTTCCCTACGAGCAGTACTTC	CATSDDSFPYEQYF
-	TRBV6-1	-	TRBJ1-5	TGTGCCAGCAGTGAATTAGAGGGATATAGCAATCAGCCCCAGCATTTT	CASSELEGYSNQPQHF
-	TRBV27	many	TRBJ1-1	TGTGCCAGCAGTCTTATCGATAAAGGGGCGGGCGCTGAAGCTTTCTTT	CASSLIDKGAGAEAFF
-	TRBV12-3/TRBV12-4	many	TRBJ1-1	TGTGCCAGCAGCCTGGACAGCCTTCGCGAAGCTTTCTTT	CASSLDSLREAFF
-	TRBV7-9	-	TRBJ2-6	TGTGCCAGCAGCTTCGGGGTCGGGGCGCTTGGGGCCAACGTCCTGACTTTC	CASSFGVGALGANVLTF
TRBD2	TRBV4-1	-	TRBJ2-1	TGCGCCAGCAGAGGGAGCGGGGGTTACAATGAGCAGTTCTTC	CASRGSGGYNEQFF